This T cell receptor beta chain stems from a study of T-cell reconstitution after alpha-beta-depleted transplantation in children. Deletions cut 4 bases from V and 7 bases from J, with 15 bases between. This CDR3 is 15 amino acids long. The germline V gene has CDR1 SGHKS and CDR2 YYEKEE (reference sequence). Findings of the study overall: Hyperexpanded clones declined; after one year, newly produced T cells mostly supplied diversity. About two months after transplant, alpha-beta T cells reportedly came from several hundred expanded graft clones. Some patients showed high day-60 TCRbeta diversity, which derived from surviving recipient T cells and thymic progenitors.

The TCRbeta library incorporated unique molecular identifiers. One entry per CDR3 protein results from TCRdb running MiXCR on the PCR reads. Among a few hundred thousand distinct CDR3 sequences listed, 25% to 30% were seen once. On this clonotype itself: What it binds is not known.

The source of this sequence is a boy under two years old with Wiskott-Aldrich syndrome, due to receive a stem cell transplant. This specimen consisted of PBMCs, obtained before TCRalphabeta/CD19-depleted stem cell transplant. The genes are TRBV5-5 and TRBJ1-6; no reliable D call. The CDR3 region is CASSPRPPENSPLHF. The CDR3 nucleotides are TGTGCCAGCAGCCCACGACCTCCAGAGAATTCACCCCTCCACTTT.